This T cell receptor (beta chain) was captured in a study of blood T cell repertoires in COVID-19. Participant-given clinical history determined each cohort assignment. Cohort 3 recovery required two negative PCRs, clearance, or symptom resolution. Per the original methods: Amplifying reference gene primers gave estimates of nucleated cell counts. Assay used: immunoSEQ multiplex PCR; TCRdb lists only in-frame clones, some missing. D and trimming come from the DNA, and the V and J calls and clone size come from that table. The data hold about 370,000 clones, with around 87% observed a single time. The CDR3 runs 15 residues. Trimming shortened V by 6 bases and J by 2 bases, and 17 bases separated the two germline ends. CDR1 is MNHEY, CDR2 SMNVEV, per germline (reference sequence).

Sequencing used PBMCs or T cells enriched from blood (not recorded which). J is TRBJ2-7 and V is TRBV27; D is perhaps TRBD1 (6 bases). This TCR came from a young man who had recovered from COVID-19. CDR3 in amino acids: CASREGDRRPYEQYF. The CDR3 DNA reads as TGTGCCAGCAGGGAAGGCGACAGGCGTCCCTACGAGCAGTACTTC.